One sample yielded the 19 T cell receptor beta chains listed below, sequenced in a study of neoadjuvant nivolumab and ipilimumab in lung cancer. The method was immunoSEQ multiplex PCR; TCRdb's version includes in-frame clones alone and lacks a portion of them. The data hold fewer than 35,000 clones, with 65% to 85% observed a single time. This material consisted of peripheral blood, taken before neoadjuvant nivolumab, alone or with ipilimumab. Source of these receptors: an adult with non-small cell lung cancer.

This clone was counted only a few times. The rearrangement joins TRBV6-7 to TRBJ2-7; unclear D gene. TRBV6-7 is sorted into the ORF group, with uncertain function. Trimming removed 2 bases from V and 3 bases from J, with 8 bases in between. The CDR3 has 13 residues. The CDR3 protein is CASSYVSFYEQYF. CDR3 sequence (DNA): TGTGCCAGCAGTTACGTCAGTTTCTACGAGCAGTACTTC.

V usage is TRBV20-1 and J usage is TRBJ1-2; D not certain. The ends were cut back, 1 base at V and 5 bases at J, with 5 bases in the middle. The germline gives CDR1 DFQATT, CDR2 SNEGSKA (reference sequence). The CDR3 spans 11 residues. The CDR3 DNA sequence: TGCAGTGCTAGAGTCCGGTATGGCTACACCTTC. Translated: CSARVRYGYTF.

This chain connects TRBV6-1 to TRBJ1-1; D gene ambiguous. CDR1 is MNHNS, CDR2 SASEGT, per germline. The CDR3 has 14 residues. The ends were cut back, 7 bases at V and 0 bases at J, with 12 bases in the middle. CDR3 residues: CASILQSLNTEAFF. In DNA, the CDR3 is TGTGCCAGCATCCTACAGAGCTTGAACACTGAAGCTTTCTTT.

The rearrangement links TRBV19 to TRBJ2-5; 10 bases are a match to TRBD1. This CDR3 comprises 13 residues. The ends lost 6 bases at V and 4 bases at J; junction bases unmatched: 2. Germline V gene lookup returns CDR1 LNHDA and CDR2 SQIVND (reference sequence). CDR3 in DNA: TGTGCCAGTAGGACAGGGGGCGTAGAGACCCAGTACTTC. It is translated as CASRTGGVETQYF.

This chain connects TRBV5-4 to TRBJ1-2, with unresolved D. The CDR3 consists of 14 residues. The germline V gene has CDR1 SGHNT and CDR2 YYREEE (reference sequence). Trimming pared 0 bases from V and 4 bases from J, leaving 10 bases between. The CDR3 here is CASSLAGLVYGYTF. DNA of the CDR3: TGTGCCAGCAGCTTGGCCGGTTTAGTCTATGGCTACACCTTC.

This chain connects TRBV6-6 to TRBJ1-5; 10 nucleotides align to TRBD1. This CDR3 has 16 residues. Germline-derived CDR1 and CDR2 are MNHNY and SVGAGI (reference sequence). After removal of 4 bases from V and 3 bases from J, the junction contained 6 bases not matched to a gene. CDR3: CASSSGTGVVNQPQHF. The CDR3 DNA reads TGTGCCAGCAGTTCCGGGACAGGGGTCGTCAATCAGCCCCAGCATTTT.

The V and J genes are TRBV2 and TRBJ2-3; TRBD1 agrees at 8 bases. There are 15 residues in the CDR3. V shed 4 bases, J shed 4 bases, and the junction held 7 bases outside the gene matches. Germline CDR1 SNHLY, CDR2 FYNNEI. The CDR3 DNA follows: TGTGCCAGCAGTGTCAGGGGGCGCAGTGCAGATACGCAGTATTTT. Its translation: CASSVRGRSADTQYF.

The chain joins TRBV12-5 to TRBJ1-1, with a possible D match to TRBD1 (6 bases). Between the trimmed V and J ends, which lost 7 bases and 1 base, there was a span of 13 bases. There are 14 residues in the CDR3. From germline, CDR1 is LGHNT and CDR2 FRNRAP. The CDR3 coding sequence is TGTGCTAGTGCCCCGGGACAAGAGAACACTGAAGCTTTCTTT. Translation gives CASAPGQENTEAFF.

This clone was counted a single time. The genes are TRBV27 and TRBJ1-5; D is ambiguous. This CDR3 region has 13 residues. Germline V gives CDR1 MNHEY, CDR2 SMNVEV (reference sequence). The germline V and J ends were trimmed by 6 bases and 0 bases, with 6 bases remaining between them. CDR3 DNA sequence: TGTGCCAGCAGGGGTCATAGCAATCAGCCCCAGCATTTT. Its protein product is CASRGHSNQPQHF.

The genes are TRBV9 and TRBJ2-1; 10 nucleotides line up with TRBD2. In germline, CDR1 is SGDLS, CDR2 YYNGEE. After removal of 0 bases from V and 10 bases from J, the junction contained 7 bases not matched to a gene. This CDR3 has 15 amino acids. The CDR3 sequence: CASSVALAGEPEQFF. CDR3 DNA: TGTGCCAGCAGCGTAGCGCTAGCGGGGGAACCGGAGCAGTTCTTC.

The V gene is TRBV4-1, the J gene TRBJ1-3; tentative D call: TRBD1 (5 bases). CDR1 is MGHRA, CDR2 YSYEKL, per germline. With 0 bases removed from V and 4 bases from J, the gap between germline ends came to 13 bases. The CDR3 extends over 16 amino acids. CDR3 sequence reads: CASSQDSPGKGNTIYF. For the CDR3, the DNA is TGCGCCAGCAGCCAAGATAGCCCAGGGAAGGGAAACACCATATATTTT.

V is TRBV2 and J is TRBJ1-1, with D possibly matching TRBD1 (5 bases). Germline V gene data show CDR1 as SNHLY and CDR2 as FYNNEI. V was clipped by 6 bases and J by 0 bases, with 8 bases between them. The CDR3 covers 13 residues. CDR3 nucleotide sequence: TGTGCCAGCAGGACAGTTATGAACACTGAAGCTTTCTTT. This encodes CASRTVMNTEAFF.

The rearrangement links TRBV10-2 to TRBJ1-3, with TRBD1 identical over 7 bases. There are 15 residues in the CDR3. CDR1 is WSHSY, CDR2 SAAADI, per germline. V trimming: 5 bases; J trimming: 0 bases; junction bases outside the gene matches: 4. CDR3 nucleotides: TGCGCCAGCAGTCCGGGACAGTCCTCTGGAAACACCATATATTTT. Protein: CASSPGQSSGNTIYF.

This chain joins TRBV6-5 and TRBJ1-1; D is undetermined. Germline CDR1 is MNHEY and CDR2 is SVGAGI. The CDR3 contains 14 residues. The V end was cut by 5 bases, the J end by 3 bases, with 13 bases between. The DNA for the CDR3 is TGTGCCAGCAGTAGGTTCACGAGGGACACTGAAGCTTTCTTT. Protein: CASSRFTRDTEAFF.

The genes are TRBV6-5 and TRBJ1-2; D is ambiguous. This CDR3 spans 12 amino acids. Germline V gene data show CDR1 as MNHEY and CDR2 as SVGAGI. The V end lost 6 bases, the J end lost 8 bases, and 13 bases lay between the germline ends. The CDR3 region is CASRDSLEGYTF. The CDR3 coding sequence is TGTGCCAGCAGGGACTCCCTGGAGGGCTACACCTTC.

This clone was counted a few times. The chain carries TRBV5-6 and TRBJ1-6, with a tentative D call TRBD1 (6 bases). V lost 0 bases and J 9 bases, leaving 10 bases between the germline ends. The germline V gene has CDR1 SGHDT and CDR2 YYEEEE. The CDR3 spans 14 residues. Written as DNA, the CDR3 is TGTGCCAGCAGCTTGGAAAGGGGGACTTCACCCCTCCACTTT. Protein sequence: CASSLERGTSPLHF.

The chain employs TRBV11-2 and TRBJ2-3; 7 bases are a match to TRBD1. The CDR3 runs 16 residues. V lost 5 bases to trimming and J lost 3 bases; unmatched junction nucleotides: 11. The germline V gene encodes CDR1 SGHAT and CDR2 FQNNGV. The chain's CDR3 is CASSLRDSWGTDTQYF. CDR3 nucleotide sequence: TGTGCCAGCAGCCTTCGGGACAGTTGGGGTACAGATACGCAGTATTTT.

The rearrangement uses TRBV9 and TRBJ2-1, with D uncertain. Germline V CDR1 and CDR2: SGDLS, YYNGEE. V lost 0 bases and J lost 2, with 12 bases in between. The CDR3 sequence is 16 residues long. CDR3 amino acids: CASSVAMGYPYNEQFF. The CDR3, as DNA: TGTGCCAGCAGCGTAGCTATGGGGTATCCCTACAATGAGCAGTTCTTC.

The gene calls are TRBV13 and TRBJ2-3; D is uncertain. The V gene's germline CDR1 is PRHDT and CDR2 FYEKMQ (reference sequence). The CDR3 totals 15 residues. V was clipped by 3 bases and J by 0 bases, with 10 bases between them. The CDR3 protein is CASSFPGNSTDTQYF. The CDR3 DNA follows: TGTGCCAGCAGCTTCCCGGGCAATAGCACAGATACGCAGTATTTT.